This T cell receptor (beta chain) was captured by sequencing in a study of monozygotic twins with inflammatory bowel disease. Germline CDR1 is KGHSH and CDR2 is LQKENI. This CDR3 has 15 amino acids. TCRdb reprocessed the 5' RACE reads, keeping one entry per CDR3 protein, no DNA. This table lists 300,000 to 450,000 distinct CDR3 sequences. The genes are TRBV18 and TRBJ2-2. The clonotype comes from a human donor with ulcerative colitis or Crohn's disease, or a healthy co-twin of an affected twin (not recorded which). What was sequenced was blood. CDR3 residues: CASSPRKGRTGELFF.